This T cell receptor beta chain was profiled in a study of shared clonotypes between healthy human individuals (dated by TCRdb to the early 2020s). Turning to the overall study: A few men and two women, aged 18 to 49 years, made up the cohort. For each donor, CD4 naive and CD4 memory were each run on three plates, CD8 naive on two plates, and CD8 memory on one plate. Blood TCR repertoires of roughly 5 healthy adults were deeply sequenced to estimate repertoire size and the extent of clonotype sharing between individuals. To increase sequencing depth and limit assay-specific biases, different laboratories used diverse techniques to prepare libraries and sequence TCR repertoires. Between about 0.85 and 10 billion PBMCs per donor were obtained by leukapheresis.

Overall results and qualifications from the work: Because the study included only a small number of donors, the genetic and exposure-history diversity represented was limited. Naive subsets generally had larger estimated clonotype richness than memory subsets. Higher generation probabilities were observed for clonotypes shared by all four sorted-subset donors than for non-shared clonotypes. Pairwise subsampling led to the expectation that sequencing depth would affect the degree of clonotype sharing among donors. Even with the large sequencing depth, rarefaction of the sorted-subset datasets indicated that sequencing was incomplete. Across a few donors, approximately 4.6% of naive CD4, approximately 3.5% of naive CD8, under 2.5% of memory CD4, and approximately 0.4% of memory CD8 clonotypes were shared. Only blood was sampled, and tissue TCR repertoires likely differ from those in blood.

CD8 naive samples were obtained by positive selection for CCR7 among CD45RO-negative cells, yielding a CD45RA+CCR7+ population from which TemRA cells were excluded. The donors were healthy, HIV-negative adults with no recently reported acute infections or vaccinations. All donors were Caucasian adults living in Nashville, Tennessee, USA. Blood was obtained by leukapheresis, after which PBMCs were separated by Ficoll-Histopaque density gradient centrifugation and cryopreserved in liquid nitrogen vapor phase. Analytical flow cytometry was used to check the purity and quantity of each magnetically sorted T cell population. Genomic DNA was isolated from every sorted fraction and measured by UV absorbance on a Nanodrop 2000c. Of note for this clone: Its target antigen remains unknown. The sample holds no much larger clone one base away, and base qualities are not on file.

The germline ends are 11 bases apart after V is trimmed by 2 bases and J by 10 bases. Its CDR3 holds 12 amino acids, cysteine through phenylalanine. Here the CDR3 DNA is all that survives: 36 bases in frame from base 1. In the germline V gene, CDR1 corresponds to MNHEY and CDR2 to SVGAGI. TCR CDR3 regions were amplified from genomic DNA by multiplex PCR using the deep immunoSEQ assay. Extracted genomic DNA from each cell subset was distributed evenly across all wells of several immunoSEQ 96-well plates, and each plate was treated as a replicate. Each replicate PCR for sorted subsets received 150 to 250 ng genomic DNA, equal to roughly 29,000 T cell genomes. The purified libraries were quantified using a Qubit 3.0 fluorometer, sized with a Bioanalyzer 2100, and then quantified again using the KAPA Library Quantification kit. Each immunoSEQ 96-well plate was sequenced on its own single-read 150-cycle Illumina NextSeq 550 flow cell. Per the original workflow: Because the immunoSEQ output held only junctional sequences and lacked quality scores, the filtering could not match the filtering applied to full-length reads. Sequences were annotated with PyIR, a Python wrapper for IgBLAST v1.9, using IMGT germline references to assign V/J genes and CDR3. Any read was removed if the V/J assignment was weak (E-value above 1e-6), the CDR3 was missing, or the read contained stop codons, out-of-frame junctions, or ambiguous translated residues. V3J clonotypes were defined by identical inferred V gene, J gene, and CDR3 amino acid sequence. Percentage overlap between repertoires was calculated by dividing the number of shared unique clonotypes by the size of the smaller repertoire. Three approaches were used to assess repertoire richness: RTK rarefaction, the Chao1 estimator, and Recon v2.1 estimates of unobserved clonotypes. OLGA was used to compute generation probabilities for all TCRbeta clonotypes that the gDNA method yielded from a handful of donors. TCRdb took this table from immuneACCESS and kept in-frame rearrangements with V and J called. Such tables lack part of the clones; where checked against another copy, unresolved V genes explain under half of the gap, and the rest is unexplained. The V and J calls and clone size are taken from that table; D and trimming were inferred from the DNA. The sample table shows 2 million to 2.5 million clones, and approximately 94% are seen once. In total, the top ten clones hold roughly 1% of the sample.

The receptor was isolated from a man between 18 and 29 years old in good health. The V gene is TRBV6-5 and the J gene is TRBJ1-2; no D gene call is confident. The sample taken for sequencing was naive CD8+ T cells sorted from blood. The cell subset or site label on this specimen signifies: CD45RA+CCR7+. The bases are TGTGCCAGCAGTTACCCCACCTTGACCTACACCTTC. Its translation is CASSYPTLTYTF.